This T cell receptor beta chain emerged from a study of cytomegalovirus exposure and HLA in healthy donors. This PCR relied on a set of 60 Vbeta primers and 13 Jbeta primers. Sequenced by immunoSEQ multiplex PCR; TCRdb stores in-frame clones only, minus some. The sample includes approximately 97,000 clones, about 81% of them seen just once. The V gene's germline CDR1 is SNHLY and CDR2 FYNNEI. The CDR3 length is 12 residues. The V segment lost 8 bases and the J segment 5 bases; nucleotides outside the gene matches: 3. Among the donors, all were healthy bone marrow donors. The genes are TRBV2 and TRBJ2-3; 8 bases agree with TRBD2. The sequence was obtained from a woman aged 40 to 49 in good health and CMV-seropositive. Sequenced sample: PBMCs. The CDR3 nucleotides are TGTGCCAGCTGGCTAGCGGGAGATACGCAGTATTTT. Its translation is CASWLAGDTQYF.